This T cell receptor (beta chain) was retrieved from a study of blood T cell repertoires in COVID-19. TCRdb's table, derived via immunoSEQ multiplex PCR, lists solely in-frame clones and lacks some. The sample shows more than 55,000 clones, about 90% of them seen only once. This clone was observed once. The receptor's source is a man aged 55-75 years with active or convalescent COVID-19. Sequences were obtained from peripheral blood.

CDR3 sequence: CASTWDRGPNTEAFF. The CDR3 DNA sequence: TGTGCCAGCACATGGGACAGGGGACCGAACACTGAAGCTTTCTTT. V usage is TRBV2 and J usage is TRBJ1-1; 10 bases agree with TRBD1. The CDR3 runs to 15 residues. The germline CDR1 and CDR2 sequences are SNHLY and FYNNEI. Trimming removed 7 bases from V and 1 base from J; junction bases left unmatched: 6.